The sequence of this T cell receptor (beta chain) was determined in a study of T cells in Graves' hyperthyroidism and ophthalmopathy. Orbital computed tomography, thyroid ultrasound, serum thyroxine and TRAb, and clinical symptoms together informed the diagnoses. Findings and caveats of the study: Most clonotypes expanded in the thyroid (above 0.001) were also present in blood.

TCR beta CDR3 regions were amplified from RNA transcripts. The TCR CDR3 was amplified in a first-round RT-PCR using the HTBI primer set. TCRdb independently ran MiXCR on the multiplex PCR reads; one entry per CDR3 protein. The sample contains 250,000 or so distinct CDR3 sequences, roughly 15% of which appear only once. This clonotype has at least ten counts. Antigen: not known. The clonotype was recovered from a woman between 40 and 55 years old with Graves' hyperthyroidism that later progressed to Graves' ophthalmopathy. The sequencing sample was made of blood.

The CDR3, as DNA: TGTGCCAGCAGGGGACTAGCGAACCCCTCCTACGAGCAGTACTTC. This codes for CASRGLANPSYEQYF. The V gene is TRBV2, the J gene TRBJ2-7, with 10 bases aligning to TRBD2. Germline V gives CDR1 SNHLY, CDR2 FYNNEI. The CDR3 contains 15 residues. J lost 0 bases, V lost 6 bases, and 5 bases had no gene match.